The 21 T cell receptor beta chains presented below share a single source sample, sequenced in a study of identifying expanded T cells in peripheral blood (dated by TCRdb to the late 2010s). The library was generated by the immunoSEQ multiplex PCR assay. TCRdb took over this immuneACCESS table, retaining in-frame rearrangements with V and J assigned. Such tables are incomplete; in checked studies, under half of the missing clones stem from an unresolved V gene, and the remainder is unexplained. The sample yields approximately 120,000 clones; approximately 80% were counted once. The ten largest make up 2.5% to 4% of the sample. Material: blood. These receptors were collected from a person between 18 and 70 years old in good health.

The CDR3 protein is CASSELRETQYF. DNA for the CDR3: TGTGCCAGCAGTGAACTCCGGGAGACCCAGTACTTC. The gene calls are TRBV2 and TRBJ2-5; D is unresolved. This CDR3 spans 12 amino acids. Trimming removed 2 bases at V and 5 bases at J, with 6 bases between. In germline, CDR1 is SNHLY, CDR2 FYNNEI.

This rearrangement joins TRBV5-6 to TRBJ1-1, with D uncertain. V lost 2 bases to trimming and J lost 1 base, with 6 bases between them. Germline V lookup: CDR1 SGHDT, CDR2 YYEEEE. The CDR3 sequence is 13 residues long. The CDR3 region has the DNA TGTGCCAGCAGCTTAACGGAGAACACTGAAGCTTTCTTT. It yields the protein CASSLTENTEAFF.

The J gene is TRBJ1-3, the V gene TRBV19; 8 nucleotides line up with TRBD1. CDR1 and CDR2 (germline): LNHDA, SQIVND (reference sequence). CDR3 length: 16 amino acids. The V gene end was trimmed by 6 bases and the J gene end by 4 bases; junction bases not matched to a gene: 11. The CDR3, as DNA: TGTGCCAGTAGGGTCGATGGGACAGGAGGAGGAAACACCATATATTTT. The encoded protein is CASRVDGTGGGNTIYF.

This chain links TRBV5-6 with TRBJ1-5, with 7 bases that match TRBD1. V lost 4 bases, J lost 0 bases, and 13 bases stayed unmatched. This CDR3 contains 18 residues. From germline, CDR1 is SGHDT and CDR2 YYEEEE. CDR3 sequence (DNA): TGTGCCAGCAGCCATTGGACAGGTCTATCCGATAGCAATCAGCCCCAGCATTTT. Translated, it gives CASSHWTGLSDSNQPQHF.

The rearrangement links TRBV7-2 to TRBJ1-5, with a weak D call TRBD1 (5 bases). The CDR3 is 13 amino acids. V shed 6 bases and J shed 7 bases, with 13 bases lying between them. Germline V gene lookup returns CDR1 SGHTA and CDR2 FQGNSA. In DNA form, the CDR3 reads TGTGCCAGCAGTCGAGAGGGGATCCAGCCCCAGCATTTT. Amino acids: CASSREGIQPQHF.

J is TRBJ1-2 and V is TRBV7-9; possible D gene TRBD1, 6 bases. Trimming took 5 bases from V and 4 from J, leaving 17 bases between them. The CDR3 extends over 15 amino acids. Germline V gene sequence: CDR1 SEHNR, CDR2 FQNEAQ (reference sequence). DNA of the CDR3: TGTGCCAGCAGCCCCCGGGACACACAGTCCTATGGCTACACCTTC. Its translation is CASSPRDTQSYGYTF.

The genes are TRBV28 and TRBJ2-5, with 7 bases fitting TRBD1. Germline CDR1 is MDHEN and CDR2 is SYDVKM. After removal of 7 bases from V and 2 bases from J, the junction contained 13 bases not matched to a gene. The CDR3 sequence is 16 residues long. CDR3 sequence (DNA): TGTGCCAGCACCTCCCGTCGAGGGGGCCTACAAGAGACCCAGTACTTC. Translation gives CASTSRRGGLQETQYF.

The chain has TRBV18 and TRBJ2-1; 13 positions agree with TRBD2. Germline CDR1 is KGHSH and CDR2 is LQKENI. Trimming took 3 bases from V and 4 from J; bases not matched to a gene: 6. The CDR3 consists of 17 residues. The DNA of the CDR3 is TGTGCCAGCTCACCGAAATTACTAGCGGGGGGGTACAATGAGCAGTTCTTC. Residues: CASSPKLLAGGYNEQFF.

CDR3 sequence reads: CAISPPGQGGTQYF. The CDR3 DNA follows: TGTGCCATCAGCCCCCCGGGACAGGGGGGTACCCAGTACTTC. The chain combines TRBV10-3 with TRBJ2-5; TRBD1 matches 11 bases. The V and J ends lost 6 bases and 8 bases, in that order; junction bases with no gene match: 8. Germline V CDR1 and CDR2: ENHRY, SYGVKD. CDR3 length equals 14 residues.

This clone was detected once. The V call is TRBV9, the J call TRBJ2-3, with TRBD2 matching 9 bases. V gave up 0 bases and J gave up 3 bases; unmatched junction bases: 5. CDR3 length equals 16 residues. Per germline, CDR1 SGDLS and CDR2 YYNGEE. Here the CDR3 reads CASSVGLAGFTDTQYF. CDR3 nucleotide sequence: TGTGCCAGCAGCGTAGGTCTAGCGGGGTTTACAGATACGCAGTATTTT.

This sequence joins TRBV6-5 and TRBJ2-7; D may be TRBD1 (5 bases). The CDR3 contains 15 residues. Trimming left V 3 bases short and J 3 bases short, with 15 bases between. The germline gives CDR1 MNHEY, CDR2 SVGAGI. CDR3 nucleotides: TGTGCCAGCAGTTATACCGCAGGGTCGGACTACGAGCAGTACTTC. Its protein product is CASSYTAGSDYEQYF.

The gene calls are TRBV30 and TRBJ2-6; tentatively, D is TRBD1 (6 bases). Trimming removed 0 bases at V and 3 bases at J, with 6 bases between. CDR1 is GTSNPN, CDR2 SVGIG, per germline (reference sequence). The CDR3 has 14 amino acids. The CDR3 region is CAWSVQGGANVLTF. The CDR3 nucleotides are TGTGCCTGGAGTGTACAGGGTGGGGCCAACGTCCTGACTTTC.

V usage is TRBV12-5 and J usage is TRBJ2-5; the match to TRBD2 covers 11 bases. Trimming cost V 3 bases and J 2 bases; bases outside gene matches: 8. This CDR3 contains 17 residues. Germline V CDR1 and CDR2: LGHNT, FRNRAP. CDR3 protein: CASGFLLAGATQETQYF. The CDR3 nucleotides read TGTGCTAGTGGTTTCCTACTAGCGGGGGCCACACAAGAGACCCAGTACTTC.

V and J are TRBV5-1 and TRBJ1-1; 7 bases align to TRBD1. Germline V CDR1 and CDR2: SGHRS, YFSETQ. Trimming took 4 bases from V and 0 from J; bases not matched to a gene: 6. The CDR3 runs to 15 residues. The CDR3 DNA reads TGCGCCAGCAGCCCAAGACAGGGAATGAACACTGAAGCTTTCTTT. It codes for CASSPRQGMNTEAFF. The full variable domain, in which reference TRBV5-1 and TRBJ1-1 provide the parts outside the CDR3, is KAGVTQTPRYLIKTRGQQVTLSCSPISGHRSVSWYQQTPGQGLQFLFEYFSETQRNKGNFPGRFSGRQFSNSRSEMNVSTLELGDSALYLCASSPRQGMNTEAFFGQGTRLTVV.

The chain has TRBV11-3 and TRBJ2-5; D is uncertain. The length of the CDR3 is 15 residues. Germline values: CDR1 SGHNT, CDR2 YENEEA. V was shortened by 1 base and J by 1 base, with 10 bases between the two germline ends. Here the CDR3 DNA reads TGTGCCAGCAGCTTAGTGGCTACATCCCAAGAGACCCAGTACTTC. Translated: CASSLVATSQETQYF.

V gene TRBV18 combines with J gene TRBJ2-5, with 11 bases matching TRBD1. The germline CDR1 and CDR2 sequences are KGHSH and LQKENI. Trimming cost V 1 base and J 0 bases; bases outside gene matches: 13. The CDR3 is 20 residues long. The CDR3 here is CASSPLYRTGGDANQETQYF. CDR3 nucleotide sequence: TGTGCCAGCTCACCACTATACCGGACAGGGGGCGACGCCAACCAAGAGACCCAGTACTTC. Together with reference TRBV18 and TRBJ2-5, the CDR3 gives the full variable domain: NAGVMQNPRHLVRRRGQEARLRCSPMKGHSHVYWYRQLPEEGLKFMVYLQKENIIDESGMPKERFSAEFPKEGPSILRIQQVVRGDSAAYFCASSPLYRTGGDANQETQYFGPGTRLLVL.

This clone was counted at least ten times. The V call is TRBV6-6, the J call TRBJ1-4, with TRBD1 as a possible D gene (6 bases). The CDR3 totals 11 residues. V was clipped by 7 bases and J by 10 bases, with 10 bases between them. CDR1 is MNHNY, CDR2 SVGAGI, per germline (reference sequence). The CDR3 bases are TGTGCCAGCACCAGGGGAGGAAAACTGTTTTTT. It specifies CASTRGGKLFF.

The chain recombines TRBV11-2 with TRBJ1-5; no firm D call. Germline CDR1 and CDR2: SGHAT and FQNNGV. The CDR3 loop spans 14 amino acids. The V gene lost 1 base and the J gene lost 1 base, with 5 bases spanning the gap. As DNA, the CDR3 is TGTGCCAGCAGCTTAGGGGTGAGCAATCAGCCCCAGCATTTT. This gives the protein CASSLGVSNQPQHF.

This clone was seen more than once but under ten times. The gene calls are TRBV30 and TRBJ2-7; D uncertain. This CDR3 has 11 residues. Germline values: CDR1 GTSNPN, CDR2 SVGIG (reference sequence). The germline V and J ends were trimmed by 6 bases and 6 bases, with 12 bases remaining between them. Here the CDR3 DNA reads TGTGCCTGCCGAGGAATTGGCGAGCAGTACTTC. This encodes CACRGIGEQYF.

This clone showed up just once. In DNA form, the CDR3 reads TGTGCCAGCAGTTACCGACAGGGGCGGAGTGAGTTCTTC. It specifies CASSYRQGRSEFF. The chain is built from TRBV6-5 and TRBJ2-1; 8 bases are a match to TRBD1. Germline-derived CDR1 and CDR2 are MNHEY and SVGAGI. V shed 2 bases, J shed 14 bases, and the junction held 8 bases outside the gene matches. CDR3 length: 13 amino acids.

The chain is built from TRBV10-2 and TRBJ1-2; D ambiguous. The ends were cut back, 2 bases at V and 6 bases at J, with 19 bases in the middle. The CDR3 covers 16 residues. CDR1 is WSHSY and CDR2 is SAAADI in the germline V gene. CDR3 sequence: CASSEVYAVSSNGYTF. As DNA, the CDR3 is TGCGCCAGCAGTGAGGTGTACGCTGTATCATCGAATGGCTACACCTTC.